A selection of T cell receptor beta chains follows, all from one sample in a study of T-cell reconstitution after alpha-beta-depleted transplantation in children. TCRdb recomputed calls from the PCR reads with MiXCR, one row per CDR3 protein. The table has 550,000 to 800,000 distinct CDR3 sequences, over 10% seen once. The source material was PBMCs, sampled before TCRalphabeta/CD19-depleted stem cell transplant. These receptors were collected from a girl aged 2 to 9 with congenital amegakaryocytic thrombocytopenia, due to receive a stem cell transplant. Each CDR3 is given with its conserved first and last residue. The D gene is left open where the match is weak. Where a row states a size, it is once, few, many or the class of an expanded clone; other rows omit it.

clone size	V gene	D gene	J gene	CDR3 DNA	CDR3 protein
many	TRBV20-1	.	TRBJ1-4	TGCAGTGCCCCAGAGGGCCGGATAAATGAAAAACTGTTTTTT	CSAPEGRINEKLFF
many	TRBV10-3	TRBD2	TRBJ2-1	TGTGCCATCAGTGAGGGGACTACCGACAATGAGCAGTTCTTC	CAISEGTTDNEQFF
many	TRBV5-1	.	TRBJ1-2	TGCGCCAGCAGCTACGCGAGGGATTCCTATGGCTACACCTTC	CASSYARDSYGYTF
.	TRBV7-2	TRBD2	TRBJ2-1	TGTGCCAGCAGCTTATCGGCTAGCGGGACGATTGAGCAGTTCTTC	CASSLSASGTIEQFF
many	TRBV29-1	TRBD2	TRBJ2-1	TGCAGCGCCGGACTAGCGGGAGGTTCCGGGCCAAACTACAATGAGCAGTTCTTC	CSAGLAGGSGPNYNEQFF
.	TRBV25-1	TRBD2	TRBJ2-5	TGTGCCAGCAGTGAATCGGGCGGGAGGTCATCCTCCGAGACCCAGTACTTC	CASSESGGRSSSETQYF
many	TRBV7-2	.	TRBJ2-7	TGTGCCAGCAGCCCAGGAGGGCCCGCCTCCTACGAGCAGTACTTC	CASSPGGPASYEQYF
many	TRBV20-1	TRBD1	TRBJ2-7	TGCAGTGCTACGACGGGACAGGGAATTTACGAGCAGTACTTC	CSATTGQGIYEQYF
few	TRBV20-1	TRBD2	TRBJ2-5	TGCAGTGCTTCCCTAGCGGGAGTTCTAGAGACCCAGTACTTC	CSASLAGVLETQYF
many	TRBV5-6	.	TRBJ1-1	TGTGCCAGCAGCCCCCAGGATGACAGCCCGAACACTGAAGCTTTCTTT	CASSPQDDSPNTEAFF
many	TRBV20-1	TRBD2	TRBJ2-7	TGCAGTGCTAGAGATCCCCGGGAGGGTCCCTACGAGCAGTACTTC	CSARDPREGPYEQYF
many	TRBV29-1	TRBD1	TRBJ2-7	TGCAGCGTTGAAGTTCGGGACAGGGGGACCTACGAGCAGTACTTC	CSVEVRDRGTYEQYF
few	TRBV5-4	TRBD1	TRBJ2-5	TGTGCCAGCAGACTCCGGGACAGCTCATTGGAGACCCAGTACTTC	CASRLRDSSLETQYF
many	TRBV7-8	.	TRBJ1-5	TGTGCCAGCAGCTTGGGCCTTAGCAATCAGCCCCAGCATTTT	CASSLGLSNQPQHF
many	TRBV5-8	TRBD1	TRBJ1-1	TGTGCCAGCAGCCTGACGCGATCCGGGACAGGGCTAGCTTTCTTT	CASSLTRSGTGLAFF
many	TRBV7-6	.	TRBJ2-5	TGTGCCAGCAGCGCAACGAGCCAAGAGACCCAGTACTTC	CASSATSQETQYF
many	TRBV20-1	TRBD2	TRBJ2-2	TGCAGTGCTAGACGATTTTCAGCGGGAGGGCCTATCGGGGAGCTGTTTTTT	CSARRFSAGGPIGELFF
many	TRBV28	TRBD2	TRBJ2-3	TGTGCCAGCAGTTTAGGTCGGACTAGCGGGAGGATCACAGATACGCAGTATTTT	CASSLGRTSGRITDTQYF
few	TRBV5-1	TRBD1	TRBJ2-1	TGCGCCAGCGGACCCGGACAGGGGGTTTATGAGCAGTTCTTC	CASGPGQGVYEQFF
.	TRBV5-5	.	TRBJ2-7	TGTGCCAGCAGCTACGACACCGGGGGACTCAGCTACGAGCAGTACTTC	CASSYDTGGLSYEQYF
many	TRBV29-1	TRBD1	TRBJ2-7	TGCAGCGTTAGGGGGCTTACAGGGGGTAGAGGGAGCTCCTACGAGCAGTACTTC	CSVRGLTGGRGSSYEQYF
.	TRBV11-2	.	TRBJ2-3	TGTGCCAGCAGCAAGCCCGAGTCGGATACGCAGTATTTT	CASSKPESDTQYF
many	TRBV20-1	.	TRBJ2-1	TGCAGTGCTAGAGATCCATCCCGCGGCTCCTACAATGAGCAGTTCTTC	CSARDPSRGSYNEQFF
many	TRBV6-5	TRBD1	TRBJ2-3	TGTGCCAGCAGTTACGGACAGGGGACCACAGATACGCAGTATTTT	CASSYGQGTTDTQYF
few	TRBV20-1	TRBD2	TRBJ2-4	TGCAGTGCCACTCCGAGGACTAGCGGGGCGTACTTC	CSATPRTSGAYF
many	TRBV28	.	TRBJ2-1	TGTGCCAGCAGTCCGTCCTTCTACGGGGACACCTACAATGAGCAGTTCTTC	CASSPSFYGDTYNEQFF
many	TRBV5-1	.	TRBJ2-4	TGCGCCAGCAGTTGGACAGACGGGAACATTCAGTACTTC	CASSWTDGNIQYF